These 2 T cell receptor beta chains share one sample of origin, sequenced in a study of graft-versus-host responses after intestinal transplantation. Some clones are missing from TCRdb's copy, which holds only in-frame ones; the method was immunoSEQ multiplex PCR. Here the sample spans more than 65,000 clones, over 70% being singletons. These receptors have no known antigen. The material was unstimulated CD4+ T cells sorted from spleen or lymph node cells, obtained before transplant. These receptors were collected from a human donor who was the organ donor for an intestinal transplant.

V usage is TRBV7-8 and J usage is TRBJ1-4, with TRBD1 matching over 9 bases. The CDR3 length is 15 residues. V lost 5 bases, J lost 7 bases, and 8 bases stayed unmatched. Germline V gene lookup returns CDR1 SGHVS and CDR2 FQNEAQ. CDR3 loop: CASSPQTGGSEKLFF. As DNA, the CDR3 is TGTGCCAGCAGCCCGCAGACAGGGGGAAGTGAAAAACTGTTTTTT.

The CDR3 here is CASSLGTVNQPQHF. CDR3 DNA: TGCGCCAGCAGCTTGGGGACAGTGAATCAGCCCCAGCATTTT. The chain carries TRBV5-1 and TRBJ1-5, with a possible D match to TRBD1 (6 bases). V lost 0 bases and J lost 4, with 8 bases in between. From germline, CDR1 is SGHRS and CDR2 YFSETQ. The CDR3 is 14 amino acids.